Listed below are T cell receptor beta chains from one sample, sequenced in a study of response to subunit inactivated influenza vaccine. TCRdb redid the calling of the RT-PCR reads with MiXCR, one entry per CDR3 protein. Of 450,000 to 600,000 distinct CDR3 sequences detected, under 8.5% appear once; the ten largest clones hold around 12%. Material: PBMCs from blood, obtained around 25 months after vaccination. All receptors come from a man aged 45 to 70 who received an inactivated influenza vaccine. Both conserved end residues are part of each CDR3. The D gene is left open where the match is weak. Clone size is not always given. Where it is, it says once, few, many or a class for expanded clones.

V gene	D gene	clone size	J gene	CDR3 DNA	CDR3 protein
TRBV27	TRBD1	many	TRBJ2-3	TGTGCCAGCAGTCGCCGGACAGGGCTTCCAGATACGCAGTATTTT	CASSRRTGLPDTQYF
TRBV10-3	TRBD2	NA	TRBJ2-1	TGTGCCATACGGGACTATGGGAATGAGCAGTTCTTC	CAIRDYGNEQFF
TRBV20-1	NA	few	TRBJ2-3	TGCAGTGCCGTACTAGCCACGACGCAGTATTTT	CSAVLATTQYF
TRBV29-1	NA	many	TRBJ2-3	TGCAGCGTTGAAGATCGGGCGGGGGCCAGCACAGATACGCAGTATTTT	CSVEDRAGASTDTQYF
TRBV20-1	TRBD1	few	TRBJ1-6	TGCTGTGCTAGGGGGACAGGGATCGGTAATTCACCCCTCCACTTT	CCARGTGIGNSPLHF
TRBV6-5	TRBD2	few	TRBJ2-3	TGTGCCAGCAGTTACTCGATGGGGACTAGCGGGGGGGGAGATACGCAGTATTTT	CASSYSMGTSGGGDTQYF
TRBV27	TRBD1	NA	TRBJ2-5	TGTGCCAGCAGGACAGGGGTGAGGGAGACCCAGTACTTC	CASRTGVRETQYF
TRBV20-1	NA	few	TRBJ1-5	TGCAGTGCTAGTGAGCCAGCTCAGGGGCCCCAGCATTTT	CSASEPAQGPQHF
TRBV11-2	NA	many	TRBJ2-2	TGTGCCAGCAGCCCACCCGGGAGAGGAAAGGTTGGCGGGGAGCTGTTTTTT	CASSPPGRGKVGGELFF
TRBV10-3	NA	NA	TRBJ2-1	TGTGCCATCAGCGGAGTTGCGGGTGAGCAGTTCTTC	CAISGVAGEQFF
TRBV5-6	TRBD1	many	TRBJ2-7	TGTGCCAGCAGCCCTTTGGGACAGCCTGACGAGCAGTACTTC	CASSPLGQPDEQYF
TRBV6-2/TRBV6-3	TRBD2	few	TRBJ2-5	TGTGCCAGCAGACGGATAGCGGGAATTTGGGAGACCCAGTACTTC	CASRRIAGIWETQYF
TRBV12-3/TRBV12-4	TRBD2	NA	TRBJ2-1	TGTGCCAGCAGTTTAGGACCGGGACTAGCTCTCCCTGAGCAGTTCTTC	CASSLGPGLALPEQFF
TRBV12-3/TRBV12-4	TRBD1	NA	TRBJ1-1	TGTGCCAGCAGTCTCCGGACAGGGGAGAACACTGAAGCTTTCTTT	CASSLRTGENTEAFF
TRBV5-1	NA	NA	TRBJ2-7	TGCGCCAGCAGCTTGAACAGGCGCACCTACGAGCAGTACTTC	CASSLNRRTYEQYF
TRBV5-1	TRBD1	NA	TRBJ1-5	TGCGCCAGCAGCCCCGGGACAGGGCTTAGCAATCAGCCCCAGCATTTT	CASSPGTGLSNQPQHF
TRBV24-1	TRBD1	NA	TRBJ2-5	TGTGCCAACAGGGGGGACGTCCGCGAGACCCAGTACTTC	CANRGDVRETQYF
TRBV6-2/TRBV6-3	NA	few	TRBJ2-5	TGTGCCAGCAGTTTCTCTAGGAAGACCCAGTACTTC	CASSFSRKTQYF